These 6 T cell receptor beta chains came from one sample sequenced in a study of CD8 T cells in Susac syndrome (dated 2019 in TCRdb). The method behind the library was the immunoSEQ multiplex PCR assay. RNA was extracted using the RNeasy kit, and roughly 0.5 to 1 ug of the RNA was reverse transcribed with random hexamers. The public reads were reprocessed in TCRdb via fastp at Q25 and MiXCR, keeping in-frame beta chains. Rows merge per CDR3 protein into single entries with the most common DNA and genes. This sample holds 200,000 or so distinct CDR3 sequences; 90% to 95% were observed only once. The leading ten clones occupy around 0.085% of the sample. Source material: CD4+ T cells from PBMCs. These TCRs come from a human donor with multiple sclerosis.

In its sample, this clonotype was seen once. This chain links TRBV2 with TRBJ2-5; no firm D call. V was shortened by 0 bases and J by 2 bases, with 10 bases between the two germline ends. The CDR3 is made up of 15 amino acids. Looked up from germline, CDR1 is SNHLY and CDR2 is FYNNEI. This chain's CDR3 is CASSEADPWQETQYF. The CDR3 DNA is TGTGCCAGCAGTGAAGCGGATCCGTGGCAAGAGACCCAGTACTTC.

The chain combines TRBV20-1 with TRBJ2-7; 8 bases align to TRBD2. V lost 5 bases, J lost 1 base, and 10 bases stayed unmatched. The CDR3 length is 15 residues. CDR1 is DFQATT and CDR2 is SNEGSKA in the germline V gene (reference sequence). This CDR3 reads CSASLPERGSYEQYF. The CDR3 DNA sequence: TGCAGTGCTTCCCTCCCCGAGCGGGGGTCCTACGAGCAGTACTTC.

V and J are TRBV2 and TRBJ1-5, with D possibly being TRBD1 (5 bases). Trimming shortened V by 5 bases and J by 4 bases, and 6 bases separated the two germline ends. The CDR3 is made up of 12 amino acids. The germline V gene has CDR1 SNHLY and CDR2 FYNNEI. DNA for the CDR3: TGTGCCAGCAGTAGGGGTAATCAGCCCCAGCATTTT. Translation: CASSRGNQPQHF. The variable domain in full, with the rest retrieved from reference TRBV2 and TRBJ1-5, is EPEVTQTPSHQVTQMGQEVILRCVPISNHLYFYWYRQILGQKVEFLVSFYNNEISEKSEIFDDQFSVERPDGSNFTLKIRSTKLEDSAMYFCASSRGNQPQHFGDGTRLSIL.

In this sample, this clonotype turned up once. The chain recombines TRBV20-1 with TRBJ2-7, with D possibly matching TRBD2 (6 bases). The CDR3 totals 13 residues. V lost 6 bases and J lost 4, with 16 bases in between. Per germline, CDR1 DFQATT and CDR2 SNEGSKA (reference sequence). The CDR3 DNA reads TGCAGTGCCCGGTCGGGCGGGAAATACGAGCAGTACTTC. Translation: CSARSGGKYEQYF.

V gene TRBV20-1 combines with J gene TRBJ1-2; 10 bases are a match to TRBD1. J was trimmed by 8 bases and V by 6 bases; bases with no gene match: 12. This CDR3 is built from 14 residues. Germline V CDR1 and CDR2: DFQATT, SNEGSKA (reference sequence). Here the CDR3 DNA reads TGCAGTGCAAGGGACAGGGGCGCGCCGAGAGGCTACACCTTC. Translating it yields CSARDRGAPRGYTF.

This clonotype was observed once. The gene calls are TRBV20-1 and TRBJ2-3; TRBD2 agrees at 16 bases. The CDR3 runs 20 residues. With 5 bases clipped from V and 4 bases from J, the junction kept 18 bases outside the gene matches. Germline CDR1 and CDR2: DFQATT and SNEGSKA (reference sequence). CDR3 sequence reads: CSAQRGTSGGEAWLADTQYF. The CDR3 bases are TGCAGTGCTCAAAGAGGGACTAGCGGGGGGGAGGCGTGGCTCGCAGATACGCAGTATTTT.